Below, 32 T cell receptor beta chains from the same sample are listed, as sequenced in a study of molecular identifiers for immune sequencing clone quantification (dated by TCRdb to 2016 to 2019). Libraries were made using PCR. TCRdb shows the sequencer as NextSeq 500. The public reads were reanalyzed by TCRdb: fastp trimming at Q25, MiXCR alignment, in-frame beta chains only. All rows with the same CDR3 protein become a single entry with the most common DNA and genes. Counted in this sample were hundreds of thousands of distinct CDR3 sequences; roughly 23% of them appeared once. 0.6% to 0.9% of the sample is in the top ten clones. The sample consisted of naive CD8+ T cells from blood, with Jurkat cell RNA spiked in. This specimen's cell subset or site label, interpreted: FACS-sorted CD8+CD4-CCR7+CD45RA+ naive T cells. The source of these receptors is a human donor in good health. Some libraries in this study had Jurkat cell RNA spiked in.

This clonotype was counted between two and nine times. DNA of the CDR3: TGTGCCAGCAGTTACAACGGGGGTACTCAGCCCCAGCATTTT. It yields the protein CASSYNGGTQPQHF. V gene TRBV6-2 or TRBV6-3 combines with J gene TRBJ1-5; a possible D gene is TRBD1 (5 bases). Germline-derived CDR1 and CDR2 are MNHEY and SVGEGT. Trimming shortened V by 2 bases and J by 6 bases, and 11 bases separated the two germline ends. This CDR3 is built from 14 residues.

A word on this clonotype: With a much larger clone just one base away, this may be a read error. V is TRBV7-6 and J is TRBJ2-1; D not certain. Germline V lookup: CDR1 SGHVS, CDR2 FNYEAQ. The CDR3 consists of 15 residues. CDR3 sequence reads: CASSSIRAPYNEQSF. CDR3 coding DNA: TGTGCCAGCAGCTCAATACGGGCCCCCTACAATGAGCAGTCCTTC.

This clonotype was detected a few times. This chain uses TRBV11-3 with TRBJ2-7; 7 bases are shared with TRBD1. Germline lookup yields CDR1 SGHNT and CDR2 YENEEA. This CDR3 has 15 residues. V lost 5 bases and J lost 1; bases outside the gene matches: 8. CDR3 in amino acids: CASSGSGTESYEQYF. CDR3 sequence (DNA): TGTGCCAGCAGCGGGTCCGGGACAGAGTCCTACGAGCAGTACTTC.

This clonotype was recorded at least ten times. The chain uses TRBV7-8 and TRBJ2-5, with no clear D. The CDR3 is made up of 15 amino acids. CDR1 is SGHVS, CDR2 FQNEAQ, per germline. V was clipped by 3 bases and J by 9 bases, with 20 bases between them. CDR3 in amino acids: CASSFLGVHQGPQYF. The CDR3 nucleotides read TGTGCCAGCAGCTTCCTGGGTGTCCACCAAGGGCCCCAGTACTTC.

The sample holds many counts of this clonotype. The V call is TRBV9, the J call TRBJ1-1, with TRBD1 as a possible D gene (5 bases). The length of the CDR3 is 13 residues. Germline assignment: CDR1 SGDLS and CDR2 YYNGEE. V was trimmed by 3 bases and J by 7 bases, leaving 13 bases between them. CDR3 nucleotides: TGTGCCAGCAGCGCTCCCGGGACGGATGAAGCTTTCTTT. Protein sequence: CASSAPGTDEAFF.

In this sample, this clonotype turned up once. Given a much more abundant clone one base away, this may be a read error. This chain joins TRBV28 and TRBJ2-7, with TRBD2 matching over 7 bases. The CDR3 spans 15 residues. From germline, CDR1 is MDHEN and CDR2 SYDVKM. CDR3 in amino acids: CASSFIPSGAYEQNF. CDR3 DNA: TGTGCCAGCAGTTTCATCCCTAGCGGAGCCTACGAGCAGAACTTC.

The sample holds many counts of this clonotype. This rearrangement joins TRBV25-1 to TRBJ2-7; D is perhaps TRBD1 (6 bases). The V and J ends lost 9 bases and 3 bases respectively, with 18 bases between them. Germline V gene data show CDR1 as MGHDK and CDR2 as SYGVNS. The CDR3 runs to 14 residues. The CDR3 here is CASRSGQGIYEQYF. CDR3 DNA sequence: TGTGCCAGTCGGTCCGGGCAGGGGATCTACGAGCAGTACTTC.

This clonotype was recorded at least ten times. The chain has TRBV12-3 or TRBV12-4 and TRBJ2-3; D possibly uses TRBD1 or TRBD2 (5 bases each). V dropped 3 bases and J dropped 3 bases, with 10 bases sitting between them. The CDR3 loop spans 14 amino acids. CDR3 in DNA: TGTGCCAGCAGTTTCCGGGGCAGGACAGATACGCAGTATTTT. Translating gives CASSFRGRTDTQYF.

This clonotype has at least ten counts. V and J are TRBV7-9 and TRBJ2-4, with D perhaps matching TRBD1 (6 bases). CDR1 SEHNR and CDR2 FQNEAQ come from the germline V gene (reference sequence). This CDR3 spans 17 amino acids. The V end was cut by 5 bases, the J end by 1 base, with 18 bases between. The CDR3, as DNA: TGTGCCAGCAGCAACCGGGACAACGAGCCGGCCAAAAACATTCAGTACTTC. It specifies CASSNRDNEPAKNIQYF.

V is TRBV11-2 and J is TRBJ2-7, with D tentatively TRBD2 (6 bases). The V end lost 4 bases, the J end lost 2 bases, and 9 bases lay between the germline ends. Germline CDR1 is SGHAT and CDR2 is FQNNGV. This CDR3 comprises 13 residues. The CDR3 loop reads CASSSGLPYEQYV. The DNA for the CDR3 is TGTGCCAGCAGCTCGGGACTCCCCTACGAGCAGTACGTC.

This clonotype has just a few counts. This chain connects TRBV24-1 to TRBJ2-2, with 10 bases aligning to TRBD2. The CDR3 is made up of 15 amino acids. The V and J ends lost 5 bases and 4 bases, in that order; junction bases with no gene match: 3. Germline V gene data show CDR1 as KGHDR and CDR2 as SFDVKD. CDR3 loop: CATSGVAGGTGELFF. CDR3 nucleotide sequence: TGTGCCACCAGTGGCGTAGCGGGAGGCACCGGGGAGCTGTTTTTT.

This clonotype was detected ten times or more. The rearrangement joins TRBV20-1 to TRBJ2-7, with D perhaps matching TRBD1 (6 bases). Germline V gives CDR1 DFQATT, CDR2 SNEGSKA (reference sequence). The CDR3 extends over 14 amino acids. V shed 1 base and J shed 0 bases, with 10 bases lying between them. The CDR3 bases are TGCAGTGCTAGAGGGACAGTTACCTCCTACGAGCAGTACTTC. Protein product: CSARGTVTSYEQYF.

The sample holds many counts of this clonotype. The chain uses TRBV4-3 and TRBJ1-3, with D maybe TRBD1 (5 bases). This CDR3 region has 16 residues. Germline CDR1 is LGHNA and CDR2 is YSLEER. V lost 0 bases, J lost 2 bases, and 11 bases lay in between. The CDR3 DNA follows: TGCGCCAGCAGCCAAGAGCGTGACAGAACTGGAAACACCATATATTTT. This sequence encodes CASSQERDRTGNTIYF.

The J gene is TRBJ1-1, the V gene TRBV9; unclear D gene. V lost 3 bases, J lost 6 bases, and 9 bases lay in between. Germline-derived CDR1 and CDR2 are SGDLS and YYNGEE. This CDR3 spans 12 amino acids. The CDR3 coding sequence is TGTGCCAGCAGCGGGACGGAAGCTGAAGCTTTCTTT. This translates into CASSGTEAEAFF. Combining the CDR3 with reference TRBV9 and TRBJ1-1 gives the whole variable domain DSGVTQTPKHLITATGQRVTLRCSPRSGDLSVYWYQQSLDQGLQFLIQYYNGEERAKGNILERFSAQQFPDLHSELNLSSLELGDSALYFCASSGTEAEAFFGQGTRLTVV.

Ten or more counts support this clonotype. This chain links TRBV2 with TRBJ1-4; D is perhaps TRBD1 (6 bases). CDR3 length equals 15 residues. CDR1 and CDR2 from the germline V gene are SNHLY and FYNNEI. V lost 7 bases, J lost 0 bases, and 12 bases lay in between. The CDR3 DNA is TGTGCCAGCATGGCAGGGGCCGCAACTAATGAAAAACTGTTTTTT. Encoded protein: CASMAGAATNEKLFF.

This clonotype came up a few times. CDR3 residues: CASSLATVNTIYF. CDR3 nucleotide sequence: TGTGCCAGCAGTTTAGCTACGGTAAACACCATATATTTT. The rearrangement links TRBV12-3 or TRBV12-4 to TRBJ1-3; D ambiguous. Trimming shortened V by 0 bases and J by 6 bases, and 6 bases separated the two germline ends. This CDR3 is built from 13 residues.

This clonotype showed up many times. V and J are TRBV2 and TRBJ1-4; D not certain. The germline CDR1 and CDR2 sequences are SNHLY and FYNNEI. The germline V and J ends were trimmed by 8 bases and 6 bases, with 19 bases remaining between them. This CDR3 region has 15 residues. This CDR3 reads CASLDRHSVDEKLFF. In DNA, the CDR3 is TGTGCCAGCCTTGACCGACACTCTGTGGATGAAAAACTGTTTTTT.

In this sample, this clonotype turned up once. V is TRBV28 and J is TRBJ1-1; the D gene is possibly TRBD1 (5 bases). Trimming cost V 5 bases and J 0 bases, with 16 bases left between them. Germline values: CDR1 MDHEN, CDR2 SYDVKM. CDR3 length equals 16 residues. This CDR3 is CASSIYKGSMNTEAFF. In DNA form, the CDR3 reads TGTGCCAGCAGTATCTACAAGGGGAGTATGAACACTGAAGCTTTCTTT.

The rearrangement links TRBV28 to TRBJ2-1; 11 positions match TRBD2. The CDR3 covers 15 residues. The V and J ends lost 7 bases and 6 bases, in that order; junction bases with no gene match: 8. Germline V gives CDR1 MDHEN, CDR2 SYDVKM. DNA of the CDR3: TGTGCCAGCACCTCGGGGACTAGCGGTCCCAATGAGCAGTTCTTC. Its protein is CASTSGTSGPNEQFF.

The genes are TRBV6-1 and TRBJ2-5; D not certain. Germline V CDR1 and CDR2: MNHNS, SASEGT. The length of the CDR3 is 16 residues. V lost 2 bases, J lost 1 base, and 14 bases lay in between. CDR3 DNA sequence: TGTGCCAGCAGTGAACCCGATGACGGTTTCCAAGAGACCCAGTACTTC. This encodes CASSEPDDGFQETQYF.

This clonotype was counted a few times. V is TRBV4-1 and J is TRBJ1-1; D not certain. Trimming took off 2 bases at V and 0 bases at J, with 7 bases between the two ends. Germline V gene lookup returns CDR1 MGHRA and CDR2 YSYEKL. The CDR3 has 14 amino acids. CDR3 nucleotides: TGCGCCAGCAGCCAAACTCCCTTGAACACTGAAGCTTTCTTT. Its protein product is CASSQTPLNTEAFF.

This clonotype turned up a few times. This CDR3 is CASSSGPTNAYEQYF. CDR3 in DNA: TGTGCCAGCAGCTCCGGACCTACAAATGCCTACGAGCAGTACTTC. The gene calls are TRBV5-6 and TRBJ2-7; D gene unclear. The germline CDR1 and CDR2 sequences are SGHDT and YYEEEE. V dropped 3 bases and J dropped 2 bases, with 15 bases sitting between them. The CDR3 runs 15 residues. The variable domain in full, with the rest retrieved from reference TRBV5-6 and TRBJ2-7, is DAGVTQSPTHLIKTRGQQVTLRCSPKSGHDTVSWYQQALGQGPQFIFQYYEEEERQRGNFPDRFSGHQFPNYSSELNVNALLLGDSALYLCASSSGPTNAYEQYFGPGTRLTVT.

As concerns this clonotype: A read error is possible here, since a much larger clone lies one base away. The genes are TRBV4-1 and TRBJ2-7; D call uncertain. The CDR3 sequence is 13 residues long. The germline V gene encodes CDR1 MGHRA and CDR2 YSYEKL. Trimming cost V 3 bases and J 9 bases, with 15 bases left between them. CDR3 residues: CASSHPSVSAQYF. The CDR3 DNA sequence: TGCGCCAGCAGCCACCCCTCGGTTTCCGCGCAGTACTTC.

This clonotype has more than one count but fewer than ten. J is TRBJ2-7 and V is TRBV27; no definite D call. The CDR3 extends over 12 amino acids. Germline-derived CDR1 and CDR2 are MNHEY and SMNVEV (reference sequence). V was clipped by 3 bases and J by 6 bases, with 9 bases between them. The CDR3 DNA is TGTGCCAGCAGTTTTAGTCAAAGCGAGCAGTACTTC. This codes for CASSFSQSEQYF.

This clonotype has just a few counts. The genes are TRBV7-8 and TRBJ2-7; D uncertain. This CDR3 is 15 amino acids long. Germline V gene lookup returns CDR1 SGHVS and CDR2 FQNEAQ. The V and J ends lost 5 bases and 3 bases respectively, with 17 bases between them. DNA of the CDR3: TGTGCCAGCAGCCCCCGGACGAATCGACTCTACGAGCAGTACTTC. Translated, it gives CASSPRTNRLYEQYF. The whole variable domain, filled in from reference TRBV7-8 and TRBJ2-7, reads GAGVSQSPRYKVAKRGQDVALRCDPISGHVSLFWYQQALGQGPEFLTYFQNEAQLDKSGLPSDRFFAERPEGSVSTLKIQRTQQEDSAVYLCASSPRTNRLYEQYFGPGTRLTVT.

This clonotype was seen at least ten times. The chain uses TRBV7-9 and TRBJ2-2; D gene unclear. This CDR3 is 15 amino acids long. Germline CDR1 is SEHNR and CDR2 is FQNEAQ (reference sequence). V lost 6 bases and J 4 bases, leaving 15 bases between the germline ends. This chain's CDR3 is CASSGSFYGTGELFF. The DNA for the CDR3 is TGTGCCAGCAGTGGTTCCTTCTACGGCACCGGGGAGCTGTTTTTT.

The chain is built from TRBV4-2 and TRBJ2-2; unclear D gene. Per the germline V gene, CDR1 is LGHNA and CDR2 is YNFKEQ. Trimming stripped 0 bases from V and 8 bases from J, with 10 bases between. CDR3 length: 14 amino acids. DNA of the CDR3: TGTGCCAGCAGCCAAGAAGTTCTGCTTGGGGAGCTGTTTTTT. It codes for CASSQEVLLGELFF.

CDR3 region: CASSLEQGGEQYF. The CDR3 DNA is TGTGCCAGCAGCTTAGAACAGGGAGGCGAGCAGTACTTC. V and J are TRBV13 and TRBJ2-7; D possibly matches TRBD1 or TRBD2 (6 bases each). The CDR3 contains 13 residues. In germline, CDR1 is PRHDT, CDR2 FYEKMQ (reference sequence). V lost 1 base and J lost 6, with 10 bases in between.

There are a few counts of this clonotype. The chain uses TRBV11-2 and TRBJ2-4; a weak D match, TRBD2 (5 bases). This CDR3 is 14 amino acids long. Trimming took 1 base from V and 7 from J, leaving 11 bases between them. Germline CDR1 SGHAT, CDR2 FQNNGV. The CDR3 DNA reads TGTGCCAGCAGCTTAGTCGGCAGCGGTAACATTCAGTACTTC. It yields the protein CASSLVGSGNIQYF.

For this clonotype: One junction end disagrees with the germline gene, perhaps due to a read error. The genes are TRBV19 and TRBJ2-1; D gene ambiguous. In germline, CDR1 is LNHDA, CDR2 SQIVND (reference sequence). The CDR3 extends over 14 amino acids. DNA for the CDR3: TGTGCCAGTAGTTTAGATATCTACTACAATGAGCAGTTCTTC. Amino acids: CASSLDIYYNEQFF.

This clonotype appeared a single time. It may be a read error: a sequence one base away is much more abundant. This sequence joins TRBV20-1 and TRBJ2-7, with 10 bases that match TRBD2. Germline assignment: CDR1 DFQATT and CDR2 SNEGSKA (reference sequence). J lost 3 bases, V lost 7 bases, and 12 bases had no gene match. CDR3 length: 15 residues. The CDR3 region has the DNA TGCAGTGGTCGGATGCTAGCGGGAGCCTTCTACGAGCAGTACTTC. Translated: CSGRMLAGAFYEQYF.

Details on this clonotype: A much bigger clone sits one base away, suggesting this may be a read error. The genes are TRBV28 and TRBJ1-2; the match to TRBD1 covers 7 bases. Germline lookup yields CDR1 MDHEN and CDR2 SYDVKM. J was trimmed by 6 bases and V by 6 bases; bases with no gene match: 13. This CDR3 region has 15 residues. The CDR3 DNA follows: TGTGCCAGCAGCGCACTACAGGGGTTTTCTAATGGCTACACCTTC. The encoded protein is CASSALQGFSNGYTF.